This T cell receptor (beta chain) was captured in a study of shared clonotypes between healthy human individuals. Regarding the study as a whole: Against clonotypes common to all four donors, non-shared ones had lower generation probabilities.

Genomic DNA of each subset was evenly split across several immunoSEQ plates. Clones were read by immunoSEQ multiplex PCR, and TCRdb kept only the in-frame ones, dropping some. This table holds some 690,000 clones, about 90% found once. About this clone: What it binds is not known.

Unmatched junction bases numbered 7, after V lost 7 bases and J lost 0 bases. The CDR3 is 15 residues long. CDR1 and CDR2 from the germline V gene are SNHLY and FYNNEI. This TCR was sampled from a man in his late teens or twenties in good health. Some clones in this sample may be carry-over from other donors' samples. Sequenced material: memory CD8+ T cells from PBMCs. The subset denotes: CD45RO+ cells pooled with CCR7-negative TemRA cells. The rearrangement links TRBV2 to TRBJ2-7; TRBD2 aligns across 9 bases. The CDR3 coding sequence is TGTGCCAGCAACCCGCGGGAGGGCCACTCCTACGAGCAGTACTTC. Translated, it gives CASNPREGHSYEQYF.